Listed below are T cell receptor beta chains from one sample, sequenced in a study of graft-versus-host responses after intestinal transplantation. These receptors have no identified antigens. Sequenced by immunoSEQ multiplex PCR; TCRdb stores in-frame clones only, minus some. The sample contains about 110,000 clones, 93% of which appear only once. This material consisted of unstimulated CD8+ T cells sorted from spleen or lymph node cells, taken before intestinal transplant. These receptors originate from a human donor who received an intestinal transplant. Each CDR3 is given with its conserved first and last residue. D genes are given only for firm matches. Clone sizes are given selectively: once, few, many, or a class where the clone is expanded.

J gene: TRBJ2-7
clone size: NA
V gene: TRBV7-3
D gene: NA
CDR3 protein: CASSLVGGSSYEQYF
CDR3 DNA: TGTGCCAGCAGCTTAGTTGGCGGATCCTCCTACGAGCAGTACTTC

J gene: TRBJ1-1
clone size: NA
V gene: TRBV25-1
D gene: NA
CDR3 protein: CASSEGGLGNTEAFF
CDR3 DNA: TGTGCCAGCAGTGAGGGGGGGCTGGGGAACACTGAAGCTTTCTTT

J gene: TRBJ2-7
clone size: NA
V gene: TRBV4-1
D gene: TRBD2
CDR3 protein: CASSQVRSGSSSDYEQYF
CDR3 DNA: TGCGCCAGCAGCCAAGTTAGGAGCGGGAGTAGTAGTGATTACGAGCAGTACTTC

J gene: TRBJ2-1
clone size: NA
V gene: TRBV28
D gene: NA
CDR3 protein: CASSLIRWPIYNEQFF
CDR3 DNA: TGTGCCAGCAGTTTGATCCGGTGGCCCATCTACAATGAGCAGTTCTTC

J gene: TRBJ2-1
clone size: once
V gene: TRBV4-1
D gene: NA
CDR3 protein: CASSQGTRIYNEQFF
CDR3 DNA: TGCGCCAGCAGCCAAGGGACTCGGATATACAATGAGCAGTTCTTC

J gene: TRBJ2-7
clone size: once
V gene: TRBV5-1
D gene: TRBD1
CDR3 protein: CASSLRGPSSYEQYF
CDR3 DNA: TGCGCCAGCAGCTTGAGGGGGCCCAGCTCCTACGAGCAGTACTTC

J gene: TRBJ2-2
clone size: NA
V gene: TRBV19
D gene: NA
CDR3 protein: CASSIAGELFF
CDR3 DNA: TGTGCCAGTAGTATAGCCGGGGAGCTGTTTTTT

J gene: TRBJ1-4
clone size: NA
V gene: TRBV9
D gene: NA
CDR3 protein: CASSARGGTSTNEKLFF
CDR3 DNA: TGTGCCAGCAGCGCCAGGGGAGGTACCTCAACTAATGAAAAACTGTTTTTT

J gene: TRBJ2-7
clone size: NA
V gene: TRBV5-4
D gene: NA
CDR3 protein: CASSLGRNEQYF
CDR3 DNA: TGTGCCAGCAGCTTGGGCAGGAACGAGCAGTACTTC

J gene: TRBJ2-4
clone size: NA
V gene: TRBV27
D gene: NA
CDR3 protein: CATGALAKNIQYF
CDR3 DNA: TGTGCCACCGGGGCGCTAGCCAAAAACATTCAGTACTTC

J gene: TRBJ2-7
clone size: NA
V gene: TRBV4-1
D gene: NA
CDR3 protein: CASSQEGVPTYEQYF
CDR3 DNA: TGCGCCAGCAGCCAAGAGGGGGTCCCAACCTACGAGCAGTACTTC

J gene: TRBJ2-3
clone size: NA
V gene: TRBV19
D gene: NA
CDR3 protein: CASSNGVTDTQYF
CDR3 DNA: TGTGCCAGTAGTAATGGGGTCACAGATACGCAGTATTTT

J gene: TRBJ2-3
clone size: NA
V gene: TRBV5-1
D gene: TRBD2
CDR3 protein: CASSLGLAGREDTQYF
CDR3 DNA: TGCGCCAGCAGCTTAGGACTAGCGGGAAGGGAAGATACGCAGTATTTT

J gene: TRBJ2-5
clone size: NA
V gene: TRBV7-3
D gene: NA
CDR3 protein: CASFLVRETQYF
CDR3 DNA: TGTGCCAGCTTCCTAGTAAGAGAGACCCAGTACTTC

J gene: TRBJ2-2
clone size: NA
V gene: TRBV4-2
D gene: NA
CDR3 protein: CASSQDSGRNTGELFF
CDR3 DNA: TGTGCCAGCAGCCAAGATTCCGGGAGGAACACCGGGGAGCTGTTTTTT

J gene: TRBJ2-1
clone size: NA
V gene: TRBV5-4
D gene: TRBD2
CDR3 protein: CASSRVELAALEQFF
CDR3 DNA: TGTGCCAGCAGCCGTGTGGAACTAGCGGCCCTCGAGCAGTTCTTC

J gene: TRBJ2-7
clone size: NA
V gene: TRBV19
D gene: NA
CDR3 protein: CASRAKTAAGEQYF
CDR3 DNA: TGTGCCAGTAGGGCTAAGACCGCCGCGGGGGAGCAGTACTTC

J gene: TRBJ2-1
clone size: NA
V gene: TRBV29-1
D gene: TRBD2
CDR3 protein: CSVEGASGEQFF
CDR3 DNA: TGCAGCGTTGAAGGGGCTAGCGGGGAGCAGTTCTTC

J gene: TRBJ2-7
clone size: NA
V gene: TRBV10-3
D gene: TRBD1
CDR3 protein: CAISDLEGDSPYEQYF
CDR3 DNA: TGTGCCATCAGTGATCTAGAGGGGGACAGTCCCTACGAGCAGTACTTC

J gene: TRBJ2-1
clone size: NA
V gene: TRBV9
D gene: NA
CDR3 protein: CASSGDFGGEQFF
CDR3 DNA: TGTGCCAGCAGCGGAGATTTCGGAGGTGAGCAGTTCTTC

J gene: TRBJ1-2
clone size: once
V gene: TRBV15
D gene: NA
CDR3 protein: CATSSPHRGEVYGYTF
CDR3 DNA: TGTGCCACCAGCTCCCCTCATCGGGGGGAGGTCTATGGCTACACCTTC

J gene: TRBJ2-3
clone size: NA
V gene: TRBV11-2
D gene: TRBD2
CDR3 protein: CASSLATGLAGVLDTQYF
CDR3 DNA: TGTGCCAGCAGCTTAGCGACGGGACTAGCGGGAGTATTGGATACGCAGTATTTT

J gene: TRBJ2-5
clone size: NA
V gene: TRBV28
D gene: NA
CDR3 protein: CASSLSGETQYF
CDR3 DNA: TGTGCCAGCAGTTTATCGGGGGAGACCCAGTACTTC

J gene: TRBJ2-7
clone size: NA
V gene: TRBV6-1
D gene: NA
CDR3 protein: CASSDFSFGVLYEQYF
CDR3 DNA: TGTGCCAGCAGTGATTTTAGTTTCGGGGTCCTCTACGAGCAGTACTTC

J gene: TRBJ1-1
clone size: NA
V gene: TRBV4-1
D gene: NA
CDR3 protein: CASSQLGNEAFF
CDR3 DNA: TGCGCCAGCAGCCAACTAGGTAATGAAGCTTTCTTT

J gene: TRBJ1-2
clone size: once
V gene: TRBV27
D gene: TRBD1
CDR3 protein: CASSLGTATNYGYTF
CDR3 DNA: TGTGCCAGCAGCCTCGGGACAGCTACTAACTATGGCTACACCTTC

J gene: TRBJ1-2
clone size: NA
V gene: TRBV4-1
D gene: NA
CDR3 protein: CASSQDLGPLGYTF
CDR3 DNA: TGCGCCAGCAGCCAAGATCTTGGGCCCCTGGGCTACACCTTC

J gene: TRBJ2-5
clone size: NA
V gene: TRBV13
D gene: NA
CDR3 protein: CASSLRFHRPQETQYF
CDR3 DNA: TGTGCCAGCAGCTTACGCTTTCACAGGCCTCAAGAGACCCAGTACTTC

J gene: TRBJ2-6
clone size: few
V gene: TRBV19
D gene: NA
CDR3 protein: CASRVGGANVLTF
CDR3 DNA: TGTGCCAGTAGGGTCGGAGGGGCCAACGTCCTGACTTTC

J gene: TRBJ2-6
clone size: few
V gene: TRBV7-9
D gene: TRBD2
CDR3 protein: CASRGGSGSSLSGANVLTF
CDR3 DNA: TGTGCCAGCAGGGGGGGTAGCGGGAGTTCTCTCTCTGGGGCCAACGTCCTGACTTTC

J gene: TRBJ2-7
clone size: NA
V gene: TRBV4-1
D gene: NA
CDR3 protein: CASSQEDSTYEQYF
CDR3 DNA: TGCGCCAGCAGCCAAGAGGACTCAACTTACGAGCAGTACTTC

J gene: TRBJ2-1
clone size: NA
V gene: TRBV9
D gene: NA
CDR3 protein: CASSQSGPPHNEQFF
CDR3 DNA: TGTGCCAGCAGCCAGAGCGGGCCCCCTCACAATGAGCAGTTCTTC

J gene: TRBJ2-1
clone size: NA
V gene: TRBV9
D gene: TRBD2
CDR3 protein: CASSVDLAASYNEQFF
CDR3 DNA: TGTGCCAGCAGCGTAGACCTAGCGGCATCCTACAATGAGCAGTTCTTC

J gene: TRBJ1-5
clone size: once
V gene: TRBV27
D gene: TRBD1
CDR3 protein: CASSIQPPDRGLQPQHF
CDR3 DNA: TGTGCCAGCAGTATCCAGCCACCGGACAGGGGGCTTCAGCCCCAGCATTTT

J gene: TRBJ1-2
clone size: NA
V gene: TRBV18
D gene: TRBD1
CDR3 protein: CASSPFGAGGAAAYGYTF
CDR3 DNA: TGTGCCAGCTCACCATTTGGAGCAGGGGGCGCAGCTGCCTATGGCTACACCTTC

J gene: TRBJ2-1
clone size: NA
V gene: TRBV6-8
D gene: NA
CDR3 protein: CASGVTNEQFF
CDR3 DNA: TGTGCCAGCGGAGTAACCAATGAGCAGTTCTTC

J gene: TRBJ2-7
clone size: NA
V gene: TRBV7-8
D gene: NA
CDR3 protein: CASSLGSYEQYF
CDR3 DNA: TGTGCCAGCAGCTTAGGTTCCTACGAGCAGTACTTC

J gene: TRBJ2-5
clone size: NA
V gene: TRBV4-1
D gene: TRBD2
CDR3 protein: CASSQESSGRPQETQYF
CDR3 DNA: TGCGCCAGCAGCCAAGAGAGTAGCGGGAGACCCCAAGAGACCCAGTACTTC

J gene: TRBJ2-7
clone size: NA
V gene: TRBV6-1
D gene: NA
CDR3 protein: CASSTPYEQYF
CDR3 DNA: TGTGCCAGCAGTACCCCTTACGAGCAGTACTTC

J gene: TRBJ2-7
clone size: NA
V gene: TRBV19
D gene: TRBD2
CDR3 protein: CASSPTSGLGEQYF
CDR3 DNA: TGTGCCAGTAGCCCGACTAGCGGTCTGGGGGAGCAGTACTTC

J gene: TRBJ2-1
clone size: NA
V gene: TRBV6-5
D gene: TRBD2
CDR3 protein: CASSYGWDYLNEQFF
CDR3 DNA: TGTGCCAGCAGTTACGGTTGGGACTACCTCAATGAGCAGTTCTTC

J gene: TRBJ2-2
clone size: few
V gene: TRBV6-5
D gene: NA
CDR3 protein: CASSYSTGELFF
CDR3 DNA: TGTGCCAGCAGTTACTCGACCGGGGAGCTGTTTTTT

J gene: TRBJ1-4
clone size: NA
V gene: TRBV7-8
D gene: TRBD1
CDR3 protein: CASSRGVTGVHEKLFF
CDR3 DNA: TGTGCCAGCAGCCGCGGTGTTACAGGGGTGCACGAAAAACTGTTTTTT

J gene: TRBJ1-1
clone size: NA
V gene: TRBV7-8
D gene: NA
CDR3 protein: CASSLSRTGAFNTEAFF
CDR3 DNA: TGTGCCAGCAGCTTATCCCGAACCGGGGCTTTTAACACTGAAGCTTTCTTT

J gene: TRBJ1-6
clone size: NA
V gene: TRBV19
D gene: NA
CDR3 protein: CASSWGSESPLHF
CDR3 DNA: TGTGCCAGTAGTTGGGGGAGCGAATCACCCCTCCACTTT

J gene: TRBJ1-5
clone size: once
V gene: TRBV7-8
D gene: NA
CDR3 protein: CASSLDPAGRNQPQHF
CDR3 DNA: TGTGCCAGCAGCTTAGACCCTGCAGGGCGAAATCAGCCCCAGCATTTT

J gene: TRBJ2-1
clone size: NA
V gene: TRBV7-3
D gene: TRBD2
CDR3 protein: CASSSQREAIHEQFF
CDR3 DNA: TGTGCCAGCAGCTCGCAGCGGGAAGCTATCCATGAGCAGTTCTTC

J gene: TRBJ2-1
clone size: once
V gene: TRBV7-9
D gene: TRBD2
CDR3 protein: CASSLSGGLSNEQFF
CDR3 DNA: TGTGCCAGCAGCTTATCCGGGGGGTTAAGCAATGAGCAGTTCTTC

J gene: TRBJ2-7
clone size: NA
V gene: TRBV6-1
D gene: NA
CDR3 protein: CASSERGTASKAQYF
CDR3 DNA: TGTGCCAGCAGTGAACGTGGGACCGCGAGTAAAGCGCAGTACTTC

J gene: TRBJ2-5
clone size: NA
V gene: TRBV2
D gene: NA
CDR3 protein: CASKGGDGKTQYF
CDR3 DNA: TGTGCCAGCAAGGGCGGAGATGGAAAGACCCAGTACTTC

J gene: TRBJ2-3
clone size: NA
V gene: TRBV5-4
D gene: NA
CDR3 protein: CASSPRMGVFPDTQYF
CDR3 DNA: TGTGCCAGCAGCCCGCGGATGGGTGTTTTTCCAGATACGCAGTATTTT

J gene: TRBJ2-5
clone size: NA
V gene: TRBV4-1
D gene: NA
CDR3 protein: CASSQGGETQYF
CDR3 DNA: TGCGCCAGCAGCCAAGGGGGTGAGACCCAGTACTTC

J gene: TRBJ2-3
clone size: NA
V gene: TRBV7-3
D gene: NA
CDR3 protein: CASSLTSGTDTQYF
CDR3 DNA: TGTGCCAGCAGCTTAACTAGCGGCACAGATACGCAGTATTTT

J gene: TRBJ2-4
clone size: NA
V gene: TRBV27
D gene: NA
CDR3 protein: CASSSGPAVTIQYF
CDR3 DNA: NA

J gene: TRBJ1-2
clone size: NA
V gene: TRBV27
D gene: NA
CDR3 protein: CASSSRLGYGYTF
CDR3 DNA: TGTGCCAGCAGCTCAAGATTGGGCTATGGCTACACCTTC